This is a list of T cell receptor beta chains from one sample in a study of vaccination effects on CD4 cells after COVID-19. This table comes from immunoSEQ multiplex PCR, and its TCRdb copy is limited to in-frame clones, with some not included. Here the sample spans about 24,000 clones, approximately 69% being singletons. Antigen specificity for these receptors is unknown. The starting material was CD4+ T cells from PBMCs cultured with SARS-CoV-2 spike peptides, obtained after COVID-19 vaccination. The receptors were gathered from a human donor who received a COVID-19 vaccine. The conserved cysteine and the conserved F or W are not part of the CDR3 here.

j_call v_call cdr3_aa
TRBJ2-3 TRBV6-6 ATKQPQNTAQY
TRBJ2-1 TRBV7-9 ASSLGGYRDRHLNEQF
TRBJ2-6 TRBV2 ASSREAGANVLT
TRBJ1-2 TRBV5-1 ASSFIDRLNGYT
TRBJ2-7 TRBV13 ASSLGRPPYEQY
TRBJ2-7 TRBV5-1 ASSLDSAYEQY
TRBJ1-3 TRBV5-4 ASSPDRSRAGNTIY
TRBJ1-4 TRBV5-1 ASSLNGNEKLF
TRBJ2-5 TRBV18 ASSPRTSGEYQETQY
TRBJ1-5 TRBV4-2 ASSPAYDQPQH
TRBJ1-1 TRBV11-2 ASSSGQGRTEAF
TRBJ1-2 TRBV29-1 SVLRGRDGYT
TRBJ2-3 TRBV6-6 ASRSHDRGTDTQY
TRBJ1-2 TRBV6-4 ASSPDRAGGYT
TRBJ2-4 TRBV29-1 SVEEAGTKNIQY
TRBJ1-5 TRBV19 ASSPYSNQPQH
TRBJ1-2 TRBV30 AWMRGGGNGYT